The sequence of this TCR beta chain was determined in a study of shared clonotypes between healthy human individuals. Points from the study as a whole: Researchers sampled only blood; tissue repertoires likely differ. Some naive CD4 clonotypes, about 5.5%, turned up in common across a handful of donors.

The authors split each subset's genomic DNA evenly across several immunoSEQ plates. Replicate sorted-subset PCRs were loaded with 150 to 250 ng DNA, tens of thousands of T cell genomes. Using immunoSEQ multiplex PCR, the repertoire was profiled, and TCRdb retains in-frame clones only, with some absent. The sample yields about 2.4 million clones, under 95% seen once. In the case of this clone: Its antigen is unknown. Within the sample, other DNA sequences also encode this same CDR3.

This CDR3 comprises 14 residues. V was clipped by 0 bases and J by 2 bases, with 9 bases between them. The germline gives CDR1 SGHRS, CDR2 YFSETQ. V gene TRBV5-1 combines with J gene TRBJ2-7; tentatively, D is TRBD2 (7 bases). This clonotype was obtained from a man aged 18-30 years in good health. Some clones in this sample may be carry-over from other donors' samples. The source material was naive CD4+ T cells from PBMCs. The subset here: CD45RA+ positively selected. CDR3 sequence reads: CASSLGGGPYEQYF. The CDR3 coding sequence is TGCGCCAGCAGCTTGGGCGGGGGCCCCTACGAGCAGTACTTC.